This T cell receptor (beta chain) was found in a study of cytomegalovirus exposure and HLA in healthy donors. Across the whole study: A previous analysis identified approximately 120 million unique TCR beta sequences derived from around 200 million T cells.

Germline V gene data show CDR1 as SGHNT and CDR2 as YYREEE (reference sequence). The CDR3 consists of 16 residues. Trimming took 3 bases from V and 5 from J; bases not matched to a gene: 9. Notes on this clone: Its target is not known.

General observations from the study: CMV serostatus was the only recorded immune exposure for donors. The investigators catalogued 150 or so TCR beta chains as cytomegalovirus-associated.

Primers: 60 Vbeta forward and 13 Jbeta reverse. In the authors' workflow: Later, roughly 77 million unique TCR beta chains were counted in an analysis, and about 10 million of them were shared. Profiling relied on immunoSEQ multiplex PCR, and the TCRdb table lists in-frame clones only, not all of them. The V and J calls and clone size come from that table; D and trimming were worked out from the DNA. The repertoire holds tens of thousands of clones, with around 68% as singletons. Sequenced sample: PBMCs. The chain employs TRBV5-4 and TRBJ2-3, with 10 bases lining up with TRBD2. This clonotype was sampled from a woman aged 30 to 39 in good health and CMV-seronegative. In nucleotides, the CDR3 is TGTGCCAGCAGCTCTCCACTAGCGGGGATAAAAGATACGCAGTATTTT. This encodes CASSSPLAGIKDTQYF. Full variable domain (rest looked up from reference TRBV5-4 and TRBJ2-3): ETGVTQSPTHLIKTRGQQVTLRCSSQSGHNTVSWYQQALGQGPQFIFQYYREEENGRGNFPPRFSGLQFPNYSSELNVNALELDDSALYLCASSSPLAGIKDTQYFGPGTRLTVL.